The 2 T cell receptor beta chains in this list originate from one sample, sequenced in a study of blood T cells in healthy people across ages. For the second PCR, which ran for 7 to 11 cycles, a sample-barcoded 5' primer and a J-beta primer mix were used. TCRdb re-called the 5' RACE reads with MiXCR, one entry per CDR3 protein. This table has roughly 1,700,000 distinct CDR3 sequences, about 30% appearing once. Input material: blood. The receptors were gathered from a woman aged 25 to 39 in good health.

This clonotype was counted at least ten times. CDR3 bases: TGTGCCAGCAGGGGTGACTACACTGAAGCTTTCTTT. As protein: CASRGDYTEAFF. The J gene is TRBJ1-1, the V gene TRBV6-1; D not certain. The V end lost 6 bases, the J end lost 3 bases, and 8 bases lay between the germline ends. Per the germline V gene, CDR1 is MNHNS and CDR2 is SASEGT. CDR3 length equals 12 residues.

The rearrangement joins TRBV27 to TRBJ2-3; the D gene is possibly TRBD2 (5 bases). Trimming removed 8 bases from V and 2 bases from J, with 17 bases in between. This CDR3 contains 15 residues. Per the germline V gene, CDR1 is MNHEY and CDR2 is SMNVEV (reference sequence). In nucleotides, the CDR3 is TGTGCCAGCCATCCCACGGCAGCGGACACAGATACGCAGTATTTT. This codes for CASHPTAADTDTQYF.